This T cell receptor beta chain came from a study of tumor-infiltrating lymphocytes in oesophageal squamous cell carcinoma. Using its own MiXCR run on the PCR reads, TCRdb lists one record per CDR3 protein. Seen here are over 9,500 distinct CDR3 sequences, under 55% observed once, and the top ten hold about 15%. The CDR3 contains 13 residues. CDR1 and CDR2 (germline): MNHGY, SVAAGI. The receptor was derived from a male donor with esophageal squamous cell carcinoma. The specimen was normal esophageal tissue next to the tumor. The chain employs TRBV6-9 and TRBJ2-1; D is unresolved. The J call may be wrong; the DNA end is better matched by TRBJ2-5. The CDR3 coding sequence is TGTGCCAGCAGTAGAGAAAGGAAAGAGACCCAGTACTTC. Translating gives CASSRERKETQYF.